Reported below is one T cell receptor beta chain. This clonotype was observed a handful of times. Its antigen specificity is not known. No base-level quality is on record; no much larger clone is a single base apart. V gives up 6 bases and J gives up 7 bases, and the segment between their germline ends measures 15 bases. From the cysteine through the phenylalanine, the CDR3 covers 13 amino acids. Only CDR3 DNA is held: 39 bases, read in frame from base 1. Sequences MNHEY (CDR1) and SVGEGT (CDR2) are obtained from the germline V gene. The treatment or condition label here, explained by the study, means: allogeneic hematopoietic cell transplantation with graft depleted of TCRalphabeta T cells and CD19 B cells. The children who served as transplant recipients had been given grafts of TCRalphabeta/CD19-depleted allogeneic hematopoietic cells. The sample belongs to a study of T-cell reconstitution after alpha-beta-depleted transplantation in children (dated by TCRdb to between 2015 and 2016). In terms of the full investigation: Using TCR repertoire profiling, the study followed T-cell immune reconstitution in a quantitative way in children after TCRalphabeta/CD19-depleted allogeneic hematopoietic cell transplantation. Broad study findings and their caveats: Over subsequent months, a decline in hyperexpanded clone frequencies was noted, and after one year, T-cell counts and TCRbeta diversity were mostly ascribed to newly produced T cells. The apparently early alphabetaT-cell count recovery about two months after transplant was reportedly dependent on only several hundred rapidly expanded clones derived from non-depleted graft cells. In some patients, the high TCRbeta diversity seen at day 60 was put down to recipient T cells and intrathymic progenitors that had survived conditioning.

Library construction relied on PCR. The sample was run on an Illumina HiSeq 2500. To normalize quantification of the TCRbeta repertoire, the TCR libraries were built with molecular barcoding that relied on unique molecular identifiers. TCRdb trimmed the raw reads at Q25, called clones with MiXCR and kept productive beta chains. Every distinct CDR3 protein forms one entry, paired with its most common genes and DNA. The sample contains hundreds of thousands of distinct CDR3 sequences, around a sixth of them found a single time. The leading ten clones occupy roughly two fifths of the sample. The sequence links TRBV6-2 or TRBV6-3 to TRBJ1-1, with an unclear D gene assignment. The clonotype was recovered from a male patient between 2 and 15 years old who had a stem cell transplant for acute lymphoblastic leukemia, so the T cells may come from the graft donor. This specimen was PBMCs, mostly from graft donor cells, taken 360 days after TCRalphabeta/CD19-depleted stem cell transplant. The DNA sequence is given as TGTGCCAGCAGACGGGTTCCCTCGGGTGAAGCTTTCTTT. The resulting protein is CASRRVPSGEAFF.